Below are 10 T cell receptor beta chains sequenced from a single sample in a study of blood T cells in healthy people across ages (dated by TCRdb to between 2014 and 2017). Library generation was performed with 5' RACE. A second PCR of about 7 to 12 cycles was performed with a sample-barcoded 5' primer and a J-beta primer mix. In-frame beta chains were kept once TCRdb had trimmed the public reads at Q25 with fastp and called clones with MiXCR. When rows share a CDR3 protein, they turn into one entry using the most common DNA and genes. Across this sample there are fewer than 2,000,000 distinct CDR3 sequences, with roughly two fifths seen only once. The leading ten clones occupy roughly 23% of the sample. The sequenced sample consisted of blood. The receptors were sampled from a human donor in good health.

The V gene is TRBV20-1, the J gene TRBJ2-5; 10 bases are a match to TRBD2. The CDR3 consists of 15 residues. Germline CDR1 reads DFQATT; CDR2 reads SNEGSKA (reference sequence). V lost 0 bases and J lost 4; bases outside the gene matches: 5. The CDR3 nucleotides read TGCAGTGCTAGAGATCTAGCGGGGGACCGAGAGACCCAGTACTTC. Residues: CSARDLAGDRETQYF.

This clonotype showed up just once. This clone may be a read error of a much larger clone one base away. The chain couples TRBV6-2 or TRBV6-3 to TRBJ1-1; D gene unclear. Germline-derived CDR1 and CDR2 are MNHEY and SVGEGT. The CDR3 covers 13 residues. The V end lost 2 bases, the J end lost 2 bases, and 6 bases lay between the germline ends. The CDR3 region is CASSYTINTEAFF. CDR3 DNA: TGTGCCAGCAGTTACACGATAAACACTGAAGCTTTCTTT.

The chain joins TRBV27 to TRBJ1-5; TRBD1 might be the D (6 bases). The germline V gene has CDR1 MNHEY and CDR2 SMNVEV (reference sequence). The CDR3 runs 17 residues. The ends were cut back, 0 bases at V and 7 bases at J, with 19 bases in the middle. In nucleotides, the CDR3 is TGTGCCAGCAGTTTATCGCCTGAGACAGGCCTTCCACAGCCCCAGCATTTT. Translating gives CASSLSPETGLPQPQHF.

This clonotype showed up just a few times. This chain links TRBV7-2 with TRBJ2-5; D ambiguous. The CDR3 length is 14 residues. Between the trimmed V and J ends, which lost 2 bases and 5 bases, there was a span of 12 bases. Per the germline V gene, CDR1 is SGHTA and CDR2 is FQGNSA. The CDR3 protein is CASSLSRVSETQYF. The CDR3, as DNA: TGTGCCAGCAGCTTATCACGGGTTTCGGAGACCCAGTACTTC.

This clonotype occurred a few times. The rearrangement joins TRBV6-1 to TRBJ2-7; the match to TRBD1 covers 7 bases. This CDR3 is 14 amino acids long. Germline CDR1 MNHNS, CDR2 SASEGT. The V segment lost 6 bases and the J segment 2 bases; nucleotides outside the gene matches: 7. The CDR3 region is CASRVPGQTYEQYF. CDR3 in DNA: TGTGCCAGCAGGGTCCCGGGACAGACCTACGAGCAGTACTTC.

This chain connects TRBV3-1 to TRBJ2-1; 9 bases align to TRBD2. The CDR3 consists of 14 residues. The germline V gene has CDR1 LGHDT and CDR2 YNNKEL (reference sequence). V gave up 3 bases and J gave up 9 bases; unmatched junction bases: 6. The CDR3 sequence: CASSQGGGVTEQFF. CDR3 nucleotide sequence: TGTGCCAGCAGCCAGGGCGGGGGGGTTACTGAGCAGTTCTTC.

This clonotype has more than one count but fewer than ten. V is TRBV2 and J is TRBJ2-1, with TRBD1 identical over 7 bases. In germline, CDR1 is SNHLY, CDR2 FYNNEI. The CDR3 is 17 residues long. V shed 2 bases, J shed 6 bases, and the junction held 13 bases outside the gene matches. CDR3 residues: CASSEPRGSEGTNEQFF. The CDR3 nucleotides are TGTGCCAGCAGTGAACCCAGGGGGTCCGAAGGTACCAATGAGCAGTTCTTC.

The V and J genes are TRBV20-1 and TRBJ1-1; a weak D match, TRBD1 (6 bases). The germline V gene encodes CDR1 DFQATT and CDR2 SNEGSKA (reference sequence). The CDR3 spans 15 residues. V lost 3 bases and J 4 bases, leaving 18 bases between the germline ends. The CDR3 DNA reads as TGCAGTGCTAGGCGCCACAGGGACATGGGCACTGAAGCTTTCTTT. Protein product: CSARRHRDMGTEAFF.

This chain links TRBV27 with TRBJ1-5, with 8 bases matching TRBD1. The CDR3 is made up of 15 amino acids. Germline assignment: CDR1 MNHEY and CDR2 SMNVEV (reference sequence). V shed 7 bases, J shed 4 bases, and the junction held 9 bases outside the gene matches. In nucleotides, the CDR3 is TGTGCCAGCAAGATGACAGGGGCCCTAAATCAGCCCCAGCATTTT. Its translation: CASKMTGALNQPQHF.

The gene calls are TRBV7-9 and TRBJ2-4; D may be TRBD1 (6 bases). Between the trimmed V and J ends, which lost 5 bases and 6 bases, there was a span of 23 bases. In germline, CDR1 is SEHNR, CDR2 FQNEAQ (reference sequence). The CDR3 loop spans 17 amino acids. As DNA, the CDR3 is TGTGCCAGCAGCCAAAGCTCATCCGGGACAATTGGAAACATTCAGTACTTC. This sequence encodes CASSQSSSGTIGNIQYF.